These 18 T cell receptor beta chains were sequenced from one sample in a study of PD-1 blockade in classical Hodgkin lymphoma. Libraries were prepared by immunoSEQ multiplex PCR; TCRdb keeps only in-frame clonotypes and omits some of them. The sample contains more than 140,000 clones, around four fifths of which appear only once. Each patient experienced a relapse that followed autologous stem cell transplantation, and brentuximab vedotin exposure varied. Sequenced material: peripheral blood mononuclear cells (PBMCs), taken before the second cycle of nivolumab. These receptors were collected from a human donor with classical Hodgkin lymphoma.

This clone was seen a single time. Other DNA sequences in this specimen translate into the identical CDR3. The rearrangement links TRBV19 to TRBJ2-7, with unresolved D. This CDR3 comprises 11 residues. The V end was cut by 4 bases, the J end by 3 bases, with 4 bases between. CDR1 and CDR2 (germline): LNHDA, SQIVND (reference sequence). The CDR3 region is CASSRGYEQYF. The CDR3 DNA reads TGTGCCAGTAGTAGAGGCTACGAGCAGTACTTC.

The table lists this clone with a count of one. This rearrangement joins TRBV7-3 to TRBJ2-7; D unclear. The CDR3 is made up of 12 amino acids. V was trimmed by 5 bases and J by 7 bases, leaving 12 bases between them. The germline CDR1 and CDR2 sequences are SGHTA and FQGTGA. The CDR3: CASSNHPREQYF. The CDR3 nucleotides are TGTGCCAGCAGCAACCACCCCAGGGAGCAGTACTTC.

This clone appeared a few times. The J gene is TRBJ1-6, the V gene TRBV7-9; TRBD1 agrees at 9 bases. From germline, CDR1 is SEHNR and CDR2 FQNEAQ (reference sequence). V gave up 5 bases and J gave up 11 bases; unmatched junction bases: 10. The CDR3 totals 15 residues. The CDR3 here is CASSTRDREDTPLHF. The CDR3 coding sequence is TGTGCCAGCAGCACCCGGGACAGGGAGGATACACCCCTCCACTTT.

The table lists this clone with a few counts. At the DNA level, this CDR3 is encoded by other sequences in the same sample as well. This sequence joins TRBV7-8 and TRBJ2-7; D gene uncertain. Trimming cost V 4 bases and J 0 bases, with 4 bases left between them. In germline, CDR1 is SGHVS, CDR2 FQNEAQ. CDR3 size: 12 residues. DNA for the CDR3: TGTGCCAGCAGCTACCACTCCTACGAGCAGTACTTC. This translates into CASSYHSYEQYF.

This chain links TRBV4-3 with TRBJ2-2, with TRBD2 matching 7 bases. The CDR3 sequence is 16 residues long. The germline gives CDR1 LGHNA, CDR2 YSLEER. V lost 4 bases, J lost 3 bases, and 8 bases stayed unmatched. CDR3 loop: CASSLTSEVYTGELFF. CDR3 nucleotides: TGCGCCAGCAGCCTTACTAGCGAGGTATACACCGGGGAGCTGTTTTTT.

This clone was picked up a small number of times. The V and J genes are TRBV9 and TRBJ1-1; 9 nucleotides align to TRBD1. This CDR3 is 14 amino acids long. The germline gives CDR1 SGDLS, CDR2 YYNGEE. Trimming cost V 3 bases and J 1 base; bases outside gene matches: 1. The CDR3 sequence is CASSAGQGNTEAFF. The CDR3, as DNA: TGTGCCAGCAGCGCGGGACAGGGGAACACTGAAGCTTTCTTT.

The chain carries TRBV5-1 and TRBJ2-1; 13 bases match TRBD2. Germline CDR1 reads SGHRS; CDR2 reads YFSETQ. The CDR3 runs 17 residues. The trim removed 4 bases at V and 0 bases at J, leaving 4 bases unmatched. Here the CDR3 DNA reads TGCGCCAGCAGCGCACTAGCGGGGGGGCACTCCTACAATGAGCAGTTCTTC. Translation gives CASSALAGGHSYNEQFF.

For the CDR3, the DNA is TGCGCCAGCAGCTTAGGGGGGACGGATAACACTGAAGCTTTCTTT. It translates to CASSLGGTDNTEAFF. The chain combines TRBV5-1 with TRBJ1-1; maybe TRBD1 (6 bases). The CDR3 runs to 15 residues. In germline, CDR1 is SGHRS, CDR2 YFSETQ. V was clipped by 2 bases and J by 2 bases, with 13 bases between them.

The J gene is TRBJ2-3, the V gene TRBV14; D is perhaps TRBD1 (6 bases). This CDR3 is 17 amino acids long. V lost 3 bases and J lost 0, with 16 bases in between. Germline V gives CDR1 SGHDN, CDR2 FVKESK. The CDR3 DNA follows: TGTGCCAGCAGCCACCGACAGGACACCTCTAGCACAGATACGCAGTATTTT. It encodes CASSHRQDTSSTDTQYF.

The chain joins TRBV6-6 to TRBJ1-2; 8 nucleotides agree with TRBD1. This CDR3 contains 11 residues. Germline lookup yields CDR1 MNHNY and CDR2 SVGAGI (reference sequence). CDR3 in amino acids: CATTTGDGYTF. The CDR3 DNA follows: TGTGCGACAACGACAGGGGATGGCTACACCTTC.

The CDR3 here is CASRTQGWNEKLFF. CDR3 bases: TGCGCCAGCAGAACACAGGGGTGGAACGAAAAACTGTTTTTT. This rearrangement joins TRBV5-1 to TRBJ1-4; 7 bases agree with TRBD1. Losses at the gene ends were 5 bases for V and 8 bases for J; bases not matched to a gene: 9. The germline V gene encodes CDR1 SGHRS and CDR2 YFSETQ. The CDR3 consists of 14 residues.

The J gene is TRBJ2-4, the V gene TRBV6-5; D is perhaps TRBD1 (5 bases). CDR1 is MNHEY and CDR2 is SVGAGI in the germline V gene. This CDR3 spans 14 amino acids. Trimming stripped 5 bases from V and 7 bases from J, with 15 bases between. The CDR3 sequence is CASSPGWRANIQYF. CDR3 coding DNA: TGTGCCAGCAGTCCAGGGTGGCGCGCGAACATTCAGTACTTC.

The rearrangement links TRBV2 to TRBJ2-5; D possibly matches TRBD1 or TRBD2 (6 bases each). Trimming removed 4 bases at V and 5 bases at J, with 14 bases between. Per germline, CDR1 SNHLY and CDR2 FYNNEI. The CDR3 runs 14 residues. The CDR3 loop is CASSGSRGAETQYF. Written as DNA, the CDR3 is TGTGCCAGCAGTGGTTCAAGGGGGGCGGAGACCCAGTACTTC.

The chain links TRBV28 to TRBJ2-5; no firm D call. V was pared by 4 bases and J by 7 bases, with 10 bases between. There are 12 residues in the CDR3. Germline CDR1 MDHEN, CDR2 SYDVKM. The CDR3 coding sequence is TGTGCCAGCAGTTCCCTGGGGATGACCCAGTACTTC. It encodes CASSSLGMTQYF.

The chain joins TRBV4-1 to TRBJ1-2, with unresolved D. CDR1 and CDR2 from the germline V gene are MGHRA and YSYEKL. V was shortened by 4 bases and J by 6 bases, with 15 bases between the two germline ends. CDR3 length: 14 amino acids. The CDR3 DNA reads TGCGCCAGCAGCCGTCGGCCGGAGGGCGATGGCTACACCTTC. Translating it yields CASSRRPEGDGYTF.

This clone has more than one count but fewer than ten. The rearrangement uses TRBV10-3 and TRBJ2-7; 10 bases map to TRBD2. Germline lookup yields CDR1 ENHRY and CDR2 SYGVKD. J gave up 4 bases and V 7 bases, and 7 bases lay outside the gene matches. The CDR3 is 14 residues long. CDR3 amino acids: CAITGGLAVYEQYF. In nucleotides, the CDR3 is TGTGCCATCACTGGCGGACTAGCGGTGTACGAGCAGTACTTC.

The rearrangement uses TRBV7-9 and TRBJ1-4; D possibly corresponds to TRBD1 (6 bases). Germline CDR1 SEHNR, CDR2 FQNEAQ (reference sequence). This CDR3 spans 16 amino acids. Trimming stripped 5 bases from V and 2 bases from J, with 15 bases between. The DNA for the CDR3 is TGTGCCAGCAGCCCCGGACAGTGGGGGACTAATGAAAAACTGTTTTTT. It specifies CASSPGQWGTNEKLFF.

The rearrangement links TRBV18 to TRBJ1-5, with D hard to call. The CDR3 length is 15 residues. In germline, CDR1 is KGHSH, CDR2 LQKENI. Trimming removed 1 base at V and 1 base at J, with 8 bases between. The CDR3 region is CASSPQGLSNQPQHF. CDR3 DNA: TGTGCCAGCTCACCACAGGGCTTGAGCAATCAGCCCCAGCATTTT.